This T cell receptor (beta chain) was recovered during a study of T-cell reconstitution after alpha-beta-depleted transplantation in children (dated by TCRdb to about 2016). Broadly, across the study: Using TCR repertoire profiling, the study followed T-cell immune reconstitution in a quantitative way in children after TCRalphabeta/CD19-depleted allogeneic hematopoietic cell transplantation.

To prepare the library, PCR was applied. Sequencer: Illumina HiSeq 2500. TCR library preparation used molecular barcoding, with unique molecular identifiers applied to normalize quantification of the TCRbeta repertoire. TCRdb took the public reads, trimmed them with fastp at Q25, ran MiXCR for clone calling and kept in-frame beta chains. Entries that share a CDR3 protein sequence are merged under the most common genes and DNA. Recorded for this sample are approximately 420,000 distinct CDR3 sequences; roughly 10% of them occurred a single time. The ten biggest clones cover roughly 6% of the sample. Trimming leaves V shorter by 4 bases and J shorter by 3 bases, with the junction holding 11 bases beyond the gene matches. Including the terminal cysteine and phenylalanine, the CDR3 comprises 17 residues. The only DNA kept is the CDR3, 51 bases in frame from the first base. Based on the germline V gene, the CDR1 and CDR2 sequences are SGHDT and YYEEEE.

This clonotype has more than one count but fewer than ten. Its antigen is currently not known. Per-base quality was not reported, and no clone a single base away is much larger than it. Recombination joined TRBV5-6 with TRBJ2-5; a stretch of 11 junction bases matches TRBD2. Sequenced material: PBMCs from the stem cell graft donor, taken from the stem cell graft. This TCR derives from a human donor who donated a stem cell graft to a child with acute myeloid leukemia. The CDR3 amino acid sequence is: CASSPGLAVNWEETQYF. The bases are TGTGCCAGCAGCCCGGGACTAGCGGTCAATTGGGAAGAGACCCAGTACTTC.